These 21 T cell receptor beta chains originate from one sample sequenced in a study of blood T cell repertoires in COVID-19 (dated by TCRdb to between 2020 and 2021). Library method: the immunoSEQ multiplex PCR assay. In its TCRdb copy, this immuneACCESS table keeps in-frame sequences only and misses some clones. Where compared with another copy, unresolved V genes explain less than half of these, and the others have no known cause. The sample yields 99,000 or so clones; roughly 84% were counted once. The ten top clones hold about an eighth of the sample. Sequencing input: peripheral blood. These receptors were collected from a woman aged 55-69 years in a cohort sampled during active or convalescent COVID-19.

The genes are TRBV18 and TRBJ1-3; no firm D call. Trimming cost V 3 bases and J 0 bases, with 6 bases left between them. Germline assignment: CDR1 KGHSH and CDR2 LQKENI. The CDR3 spans 14 residues. The chain's CDR3 is CASSPQFSGNTIYF. The DNA for the CDR3 is TGTGCCAGCTCACCCCAGTTCTCTGGAAACACCATATATTTT.

The V and J genes are TRBV15 and TRBJ2-1, with TRBD2 matching 9 bases. Germline V gene lookup returns CDR1 LNHNV and CDR2 YYDKDF (reference sequence). Unmatched junction bases numbered 0, after V lost 11 bases and J lost 4 bases. The CDR3 contains 11 residues. CDR3 DNA sequence: TGTGCCGCGGGAGGGTACAATGAGCAGTTCTTC. This translates into CAAGGYNEQFF. Complete variable domain (other parts from reference TRBV15 and TRBJ2-1): DAMVIQNPRYQVTQFGKPVTLSCSQTLNHNVMYWYQQKSSQAPKLLFHYYDKDFNNEADTPDNFQSRRPNTSFCFLDIRSPGLGDTAMYLCAAGGYNEQFFGPGTRLTVL.

The J gene is TRBJ2-7, the V gene TRBV7-2; perhaps TRBD1 as D (6 bases). The CDR3 has 15 residues. V lost 1 base and J lost 2, with 12 bases in between. Germline V gives CDR1 SGHTA, CDR2 FQGNSA. The chain's CDR3 is CASSLGTGHAYEQYF. Here the CDR3 DNA reads TGTGCCAGCAGCTTAGGAACAGGGCATGCCTACGAGCAGTACTTC.

A few counts support this clone. The CDR3 DNA follows: TGTGCCAGCAGCTACAGGGGTGGGGAGCAGTACTTC. Translating gives CASSYRGGEQYF. V usage is TRBV5-6 and J usage is TRBJ2-7; 7 nucleotides line up with TRBD1. V lost 3 bases and J lost 7; bases outside the gene matches: 4. The CDR3 totals 12 residues. Germline loops: CDR1 SGHDT, CDR2 YYEEEE. Looking up the rest from reference TRBV5-6 and TRBJ2-7 gives the full variable domain: DAGVTQSPTHLIKTRGQQVTLRCSPKSGHDTVSWYQQALGQGPQFIFQYYEEEERQRGNFPDRFSGHQFPNYSSELNVNALLLGDSALYLCASSYRGGEQYFGPGTRLTVT.

J is TRBJ2-1 and V is TRBV27; 13 bases map to TRBD2. This CDR3 is built from 18 residues. The germline CDR1 and CDR2 sequences are MNHEY and SMNVEV (reference sequence). Trimming removed 6 bases from V and 5 bases from J; junction bases left unmatched: 13. The CDR3, as DNA: TGTGCCAGCAGGGGACTAGCGGGGAAGAGGGGCCCTAACAATGAGCAGTTCTTC. It yields the protein CASRGLAGKRGPNNEQFF.

Turning to this clone: The sample contains more than one DNA sequence encoding this CDR3. The chain is built from TRBV5-1 and TRBJ1-2; no definite D call. The CDR3 has 12 residues. V shed 0 bases and J shed 4 bases, with 4 bases lying between them. Germline loops: CDR1 SGHRS, CDR2 YFSETQ. The CDR3 reads CASSLDSYGYTF. The DNA for the CDR3 is TGCGCCAGCAGCTTGGACAGCTATGGCTACACCTTC.

The chain recombines TRBV7-9 with TRBJ2-3; the D gene is possibly TRBD1 (5 bases). With 1 base removed from V and 0 bases from J, the gap between germline ends came to 8 bases. Germline CDR1 and CDR2: SEHNR and FQNEAQ (reference sequence). This CDR3 is 15 amino acids long. The CDR3 nucleotides read TGTGCCAGCAGCTTAGTCTCAGGGAGCACAGATACGCAGTATTTT. Protein: CASSLVSGSTDTQYF.

The chain has TRBV19 and TRBJ1-1, with 8 bases identical to TRBD1. V lost 5 bases, J lost 8 bases, and 13 bases stayed unmatched. This CDR3 spans 15 amino acids. The germline V gene encodes CDR1 LNHDA and CDR2 SQIVND (reference sequence). Here the CDR3 DNA reads TGTGCCAGTAGTTCGTGGACAGGGAGGAGGGCAGAAGCTTTCTTT. It is translated as CASSSWTGRRAEAFF.

CDR3 loop: CASSEGRNGRRPFLSGANVLTF. In nucleotides, the CDR3 is TGTGCCAGCAGTGAAGGACGGAATGGTAGGCGGCCTTTCCTCTCTGGGGCCAACGTCCTGACTTTC. The genes are TRBV6-1 and TRBJ2-6; D remains ambiguous. Germline CDR1 and CDR2: MNHNS and SASEGT. The CDR3 is 22 residues long. The V and J ends lost 1 base and 0 bases respectively, with 25 bases between them.

V and J are TRBV10-1 and TRBJ2-1; D is perhaps TRBD1 (5 bases). CDR1 and CDR2 from the germline V gene are WNHNN and SYGVQD (reference sequence). This CDR3 contains 15 residues. Trimming removed 2 bases from V and 4 bases from J, with 12 bases in between. Here the CDR3 reads CASSEGQVPYNEQFF. The CDR3 nucleotides read TGCGCCAGCAGTGAGGGACAAGTCCCTTACAATGAGCAGTTCTTC.

CDR3 nucleotides: TGTGCCAGCAGCCCTAAGGGGGCTTACGGAGAAAAACTGTTTTTT. Protein product: CASSPKGAYGEKLFF. The chain couples TRBV3-1 (or the pseudogene TRBV3-2) to TRBJ1-4; TRBD1 matches at 7 bases. The germline V gene encodes CDR1 LGHDT and CDR2 YNNKEL (reference sequence). After removal of 4 bases from V and 8 bases from J, the junction contained 10 bases not matched to a gene. The CDR3 consists of 15 residues.

The J gene is TRBJ1-2, the V gene TRBV6-1; D is perhaps TRBD1 (5 bases). This CDR3 is 14 amino acids long. CDR1 and CDR2 (germline): MNHNS, SASEGT. V was trimmed by 2 bases and J by 6 bases, leaving 13 bases between them. CDR3 residues: CASSERWQGDGYTF. CDR3 DNA sequence: TGTGCCAGCAGTGAAAGGTGGCAGGGCGATGGCTACACCTTC.

This clone has only a few counts. This chain connects TRBV12-3 or TRBV12-4 to TRBJ2-7; D ambiguous. This CDR3 comprises 13 residues. V was pared by 5 bases and J by 3 bases, with 11 bases between. The CDR3 DNA sequence: TGTGCCAGCAGTCCCCAGGCCTTCTACGAGCAGTACTTC. Protein sequence: CASSPQAFYEQYF.

J is TRBJ1-2 and V is TRBV6-5; tentatively, D is TRBD1 (6 bases). Trimming shortened V by 7 bases and J by 0 bases, and 9 bases separated the two germline ends. The V gene's germline CDR1 is MNHEY and CDR2 SVGAGI. The length of the CDR3 is 13 residues. The CDR3 region has the DNA TGTGCCAGCAAGGACAGCCCTAACTATGGCTACACCTTC. It yields the protein CASKDSPNYGYTF.

The chain carries TRBV2 and TRBJ2-1; D call uncertain. Germline V gene data show CDR1 as SNHLY and CDR2 as FYNNEI. This CDR3 spans 15 amino acids. Trimming shortened V by 5 bases and J by 6 bases, and 17 bases separated the two germline ends. The CDR3 spells CASSLGPPPVNEQFF. The CDR3 nucleotides read TGTGCCAGCAGTTTGGGCCCCCCACCCGTCAATGAGCAGTTCTTC.

The chain carries TRBV20-1 and TRBJ1-2; weak D call: TRBD1 (5 bases). Deletions cut 8 bases from V and 4 bases from J, with 11 bases between. The CDR3 loop spans 11 amino acids. Per germline, CDR1 DFQATT and CDR2 SNEGSKA (reference sequence). CDR3: CSCGGGYGYTF. The CDR3 bases are TGCAGTTGCGGGGGGGGCTATGGCTACACCTTC.

This chain connects TRBV2 to TRBJ2-1; 12 positions match TRBD1. Germline loops: CDR1 SNHLY, CDR2 FYNNEI. V lost 5 bases to trimming and J lost 4 bases; unmatched junction nucleotides: 3. The CDR3 is made up of 15 amino acids. CDR3 nucleotide sequence: TGTGCCAGCAGTCCGGGACAGGGGGCGTACAATGAGCAGTTCTTC. As protein: CASSPGQGAYNEQFF. The entire variable domain, with the rest obtained from reference TRBV2 and TRBJ2-1, is as follows: EPEVTQTPSHQVTQMGQEVILRCVPISNHLYFYWYRQILGQKVEFLVSFYNNEISEKSEIFDDQFSVERPDGSNFTLKIRSTKLEDSAMYFCASSPGQGAYNEQFFGPGTRLTVL.

The chain is built from TRBV5-1 and TRBJ2-5, with D tentatively TRBD1 (5 bases). This CDR3 has 14 amino acids. Trimming shortened V by 0 bases and J by 4 bases, and 10 bases separated the two germline ends. From germline, CDR1 is SGHRS and CDR2 YFSETQ. CDR3 coding DNA: TGCGCCAGCAGCTTGGGTACAGGAAGAGAGACCCAGTACTTC. Translating gives CASSLGTGRETQYF.

This chain uses TRBV6-5 with TRBJ2-5; D possibly corresponds to TRBD1 (6 bases). With 6 bases removed from V and 5 bases from J, the gap between germline ends came to 13 bases. Per germline, CDR1 MNHEY and CDR2 SVGAGI. CDR3 size: 13 residues. Here the CDR3 reads CASSPPGAETQYF. The CDR3 DNA is TGTGCCAGCAGCCCCCCAGGGGCGGAGACCCAGTACTTC.

The chain carries TRBV4-1 and TRBJ1-1, with a possible D match to TRBD1 (5 bases). CDR1 and CDR2 from the germline V gene are MGHRA and YSYEKL. This CDR3 has 22 residues. V lost 1 base to trimming and J lost 0 bases, with 30 bases between them. The CDR3 here is CASSQGTPVLWGRPPMNTEAFF. In DNA, the CDR3 is TGCGCCAGCAGCCAAGGGACCCCAGTTTTATGGGGCAGACCCCCAATGAACACTGAAGCTTTCTTT.

In the case of this clone: A read error is likely, as this CDR3 ends without the conserved phenylalanine or tryptophan. The limits of the CDR3 on the DNA are not certain, so only TCRdb's listed CDR3 is given. The CDR3 loop is CASSLGTGQNVI. The chain couples TRBV5-6 to TRBJ1-2; the table assigns TRBD1, which was not confirmed against the DNA. The germline gives CDR1 SGHDT, CDR2 YYEEEE. The CDR3 adds up to 12 amino acids, both ends counted.